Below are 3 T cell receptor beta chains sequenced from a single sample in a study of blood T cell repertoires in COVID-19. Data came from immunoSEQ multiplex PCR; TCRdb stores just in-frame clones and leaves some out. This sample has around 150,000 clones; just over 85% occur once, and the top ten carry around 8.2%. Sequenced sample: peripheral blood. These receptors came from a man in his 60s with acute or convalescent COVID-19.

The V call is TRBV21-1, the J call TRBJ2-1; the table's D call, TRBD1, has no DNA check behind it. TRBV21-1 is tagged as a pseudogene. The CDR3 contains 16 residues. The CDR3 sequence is CASSPSGKDTYNEQFF. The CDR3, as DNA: TGTGCCAGCAGCCCCTCAGGGAAGGATACCTACAATGAGCAGTTCTTC.

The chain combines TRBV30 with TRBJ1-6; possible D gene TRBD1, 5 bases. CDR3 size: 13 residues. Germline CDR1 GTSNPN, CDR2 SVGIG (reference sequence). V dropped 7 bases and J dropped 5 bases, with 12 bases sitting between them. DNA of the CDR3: TGTGCCTCCTCGGGGGGACATAATTCACCCCTCCACTTT. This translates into CASSGGHNSPLHF.

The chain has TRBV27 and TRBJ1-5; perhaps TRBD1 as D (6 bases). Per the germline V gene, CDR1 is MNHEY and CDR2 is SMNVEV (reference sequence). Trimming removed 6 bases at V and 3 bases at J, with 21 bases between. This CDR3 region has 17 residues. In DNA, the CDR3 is TGTGCCAGCAGCCCCCCTCCGCGGGGGCCGAACAATCAGCCCCAGCATTTT. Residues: CASSPPPRGPNNQPQHF.